Listed here are 4 T cell receptor beta chains from one sample, sequenced in a study of Ad26.COV2.S vaccination and SARS-CoV-2 variants (dated by TCRdb to the early 2020s). In light of the paper, this sample's treatment or condition label describes: around 19 received Ad26.COV2.S at low or high dose, single or two shots; five or six received placebo; per-sample allocation not given. Repertoires of vaccine and placebo recipients were sequenced from samples collected on day 63 after the first injection. Libraries were made using the immunoSEQ multiplex PCR assay. TCRdb took over this immuneACCESS table, retaining in-frame rearrangements with V and J assigned. Such tables are incomplete; in checked studies, under half of the missing clones stem from an unresolved V gene, and the remainder is unexplained. This sample comprises about 680,000 clones, 70% to 90% of them detected only once. The top ten hold approximately 1.5% of the sample.

The sequencing used peripheral blood, collected in a trial of Ad26.COV2.S vaccine versus placebo. Receptor source: a person aged 18-65 years who received the Ad26.COV2.S COVID-19 vaccine or a placebo.

The V and J genes are TRBV19 and TRBJ1-2; 9 bases fit TRBD1. V lost 7 bases, J lost 1 base, and 4 bases stayed unmatched. The CDR3 covers 14 residues. From germline, CDR1 is LNHDA and CDR2 SQIVND (reference sequence). CDR3 DNA sequence: TGTGCCAGTATATCGGGACAGGGTAACTATGGCTACACCTTC. This codes for CASISGQGNYGYTF.

This chain uses TRBV29-1 with TRBJ2-1, with TRBD2 matching over 7 bases. After removal of 6 bases from V and 4 bases from J, the junction contained 15 bases not matched to a gene. The CDR3 spans 16 residues. From germline, CDR1 is SQVTM and CDR2 ANQGSEA. DNA of the CDR3: TGCAGCGTAGAGAACCTTAGCGGGCGAGGGTACAATGAGCAGTTCTTC. Translated, it gives CSVENLSGRGYNEQFF.

V gene TRBV6-2 or TRBV6-3 combines with J gene TRBJ2-1; 10 bases are shared with TRBD2. The length of the CDR3 is 15 residues. Germline V gene data show CDR1 as MNHEY and CDR2 as SVGEGT. V gave up 4 bases and J gave up 9 bases; unmatched junction bases: 9. CDR3 region: CASSSPGLALSEQFF. CDR3 DNA: TGTGCCAGCAGTTCTCCGGGACTAGCGCTCAGTGAGCAGTTCTTC.

The rearrangement links TRBV7-9 to TRBJ1-1; no firm D call. Germline V gene lookup returns CDR1 SEHNR and CDR2 FQNEAQ (reference sequence). The CDR3 contains 14 residues. With 4 bases removed from V and 1 base from J, the gap between germline ends came to 10 bases. The CDR3 loop reads CASSSLGGNTEAFF. CDR3 nucleotides: TGTGCCAGCAGCTCCCTTGGAGGGAACACTGAAGCTTTCTTT.